Detailed here is one T cell receptor (beta chain). The data belong to a study of tumor and adjacent non-tumor tissue in lung cancer. No cell sorting was done before RNA was extracted from the tissue. V lost 4 bases and J lost 11, with 21 bases in between. This CDR3 spans 14 amino acids. Germline lookup yields CDR1 SQVTM and CDR2 ANQGSEA. A modified ARM-PCR protocol with three rounds of nested PCR amplified TCRbeta. TCRdb analysed the multiplex PCR reads with MiXCR anew, one entry per CDR3 protein. The sample holds some 99,000 distinct CDR3 sequences, roughly 74% seen once. Specimen: lung tumor tissue. V usage is TRBV29-1 and J usage is TRBJ2-1; maybe TRBD2 (5 bases). This clonotype was sampled from a woman in her sixties or seventies with non-small cell lung cancer. The chain's CDR3 is CSVGGLSGVYKQFF. DNA of the CDR3: TGCAGCGTTGGAGGGTTGAGTGGGGTTTATAAGCAGTTCTTC.